The clone carrying this T cell receptor beta chain was counted once. This entry is derived from a study of T cell responses to AZD1222 COVID-19 vaccine. The CDR3 is 14 amino acids. The ends were cut back, 4 bases at V and 1 base at J, with 10 bases in the middle. Germline values: CDR1 SGHTS, CDR2 YDEGEE. The analysis combined second doses at about 4 or about 12 weeks. Profiling relied on immunoSEQ multiplex PCR, and the TCRdb table lists in-frame clones only, not all of them. In the table there are roughly 99,000 clones, around nine tenths of which are singletons. Sequenced here: peripheral blood, sampled 28 days after the second AZD1222 dose. The gene calls are TRBV5-8 and TRBJ2-3, with D perhaps TRBD1 (6 bases). This TCR was recovered from an adult who received the AZD1222 COVID-19 vaccine. CDR3 sequence (DNA): TGTGCCAGCAGCGCCCGACAGGGCACAGATACGCAGTATTTT. This gives the protein CASSARQGTDTQYF.